This T cell receptor (beta chain) was captured in a study of blood T cell repertoires in COVID-19. Study context: Both acute and convalescent COVID-19 samples were obtained from the United States, Italy and Spain.

Between the trimmed V and J ends, which lost 3 bases and 0 bases, there was a span of 9 bases. This CDR3 comprises 15 residues. Germline CDR1 SGDLS, CDR2 YYNGEE. In this sample, this clone turned up a few times. At the DNA level, this CDR3 is encoded by other sequences in the same sample as well. Using immunoSEQ multiplex PCR, the repertoire was profiled, and TCRdb retains in-frame clones only, with some absent. The profile covers about 110,000 clones, with about 84% appearing a single time and about 14% taken by the ten largest. Sequenced: peripheral blood. V gene TRBV9 combines with J gene TRBJ2-2; no reliable D call. This sequence was found in a woman aged 60-70 years with acute or convalescent COVID-19. CDR3 protein: CASSGTLANTGELFF. In nucleotides, the CDR3 is TGTGCCAGCAGCGGAACTCTAGCGAACACCGGGGAGCTGTTTTTT. Supplemented by reference TRBV9 and TRBJ2-2, the full variable domain reads DSGVTQTPKHLITATGQRVTLRCSPRSGDLSVYWYQQSLDQGLQFLIQYYNGEERAKGNILERFSAQQFPDLHSELNLSSLELGDSALYFCASSGTLANTGELFFGEGSRLTVL.